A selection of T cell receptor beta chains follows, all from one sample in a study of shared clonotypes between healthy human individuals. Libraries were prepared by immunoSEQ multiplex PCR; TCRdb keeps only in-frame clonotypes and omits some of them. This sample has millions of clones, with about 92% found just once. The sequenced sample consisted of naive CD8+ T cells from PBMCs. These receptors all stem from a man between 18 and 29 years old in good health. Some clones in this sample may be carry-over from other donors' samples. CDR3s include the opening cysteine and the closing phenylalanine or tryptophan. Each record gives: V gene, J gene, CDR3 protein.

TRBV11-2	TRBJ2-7	CASSFSQGTFGYEQYF
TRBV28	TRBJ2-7	CASSQTGGSYEQYF
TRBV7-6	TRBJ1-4	CASSLPPSPNNEKLFF
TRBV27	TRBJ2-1	CASVGPSSYNEQFF
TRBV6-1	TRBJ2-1	CASSEDFGGDRYNEQFF
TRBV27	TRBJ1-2	CASTLQGAGSYGYTF
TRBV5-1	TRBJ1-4	CASSFQGKDEKLFF
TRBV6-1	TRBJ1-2	CASSEGQSFEGYTF
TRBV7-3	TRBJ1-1	CASSLAGHTEAFF
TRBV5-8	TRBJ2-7	CASSLLWGAEQYF
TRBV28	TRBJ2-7	CASSFSPQGLSYEQYF
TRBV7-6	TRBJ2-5	CASSLGGGETQYF
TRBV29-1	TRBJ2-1	CSVEGTSGKAYNEQFF
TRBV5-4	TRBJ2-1	CASSFLDGSPSYNEQFF
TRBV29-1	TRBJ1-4	CSVPGQGHGKLFF
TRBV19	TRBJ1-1	CASSPQGGEAFF
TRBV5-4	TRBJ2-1	CASSLVPNEQFF
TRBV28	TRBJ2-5	CASSLMGLGETQYF
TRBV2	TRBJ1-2	CASSGPPATF
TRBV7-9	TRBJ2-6	CASSSQGAGANVLTF
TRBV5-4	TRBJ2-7	CASSFWASGAYEQYF
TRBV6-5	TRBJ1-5	CASSSGQGFQPQHF
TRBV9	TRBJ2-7	CASSQGRSSYEQYF
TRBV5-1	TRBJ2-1	CASSEEGDYNEQFF
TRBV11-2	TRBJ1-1	CASSQITGTEAFF
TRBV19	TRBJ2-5	CASSPRTNYFQETQYF
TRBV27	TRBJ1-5	CASSLGGSNQPQHF
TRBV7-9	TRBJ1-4	CASSLPGRGEKLFF
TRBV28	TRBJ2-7	CASSLLGATYEQYF
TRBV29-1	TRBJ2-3	CSVEGGSTDTQYF
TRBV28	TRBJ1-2	CASSLVGGAYGYTF
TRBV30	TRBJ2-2	CAWETPWNANTGELFF
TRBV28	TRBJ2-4	CASSPYPGTGGINIQYF
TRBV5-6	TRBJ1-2	CASSRGTPTYGYTF
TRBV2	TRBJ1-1	CASTGGNGRSTEAFF
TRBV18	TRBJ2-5	CASRDYYQETQYF
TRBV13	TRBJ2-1	CASSTSRDFLRIF
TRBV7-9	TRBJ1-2	CASRLGTDNYGYTF
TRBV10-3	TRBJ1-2	CAIRPGGRGANYGYTF
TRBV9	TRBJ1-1	CASSGQHRGLTEAFF
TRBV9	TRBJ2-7	CASSVSDALYEQYF
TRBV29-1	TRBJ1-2	CSVEISDRVDYGYTF
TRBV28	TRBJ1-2	CASSQNRGGRGGNSDGYTF